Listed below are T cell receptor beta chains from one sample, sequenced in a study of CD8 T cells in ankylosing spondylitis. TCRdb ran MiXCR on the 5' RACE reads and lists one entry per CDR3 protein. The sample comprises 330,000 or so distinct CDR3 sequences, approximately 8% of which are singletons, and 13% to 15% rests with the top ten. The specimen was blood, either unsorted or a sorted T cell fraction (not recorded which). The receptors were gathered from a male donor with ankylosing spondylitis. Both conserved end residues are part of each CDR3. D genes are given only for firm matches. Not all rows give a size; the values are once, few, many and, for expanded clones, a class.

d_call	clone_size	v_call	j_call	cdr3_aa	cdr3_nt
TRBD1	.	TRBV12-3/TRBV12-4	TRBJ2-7	CASSWSPGTGYEQYF	TGTGCCAGCAGTTGGTCCCCCGGGACAGGCTACGAGCAGTACTTC
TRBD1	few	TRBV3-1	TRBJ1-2	CASTPTGGYFGYTF	TGTGCCAGCACCCCCACAGGGGGGTATTTTGGCTACACCTTC
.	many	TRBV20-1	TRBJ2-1	CSARVTGIDEQFF	TGCAGTGCTAGGGTCACAGGGATCGATGAGCAGTTCTTC
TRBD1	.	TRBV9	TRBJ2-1	CASSVGGQGAHEQFF	TGTGCCAGCAGCGTAGGTGGACAGGGGGCCCATGAGCAGTTCTTC
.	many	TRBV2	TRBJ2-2	CASSVLQNTGELFF	TGTGCCAGCAGTGTTCTTCAGAACACCGGGGAGCTGTTTTTT
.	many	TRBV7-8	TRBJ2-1	CASSFLAVYYNEQFF	TGTGCCAGCAGCTTCCTGGCAGTTTATTACAATGAGCAGTTCTTC
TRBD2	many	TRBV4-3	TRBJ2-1	CASSQASGRAYNEQFF	TGCGCCAGCAGCCAGGCTAGCGGGAGGGCCTACAATGAGCAGTTCTTC
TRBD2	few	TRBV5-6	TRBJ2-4	CASSLMGGPGDIQYF	TGTGCCAGCAGCTTGATGGGAGGGCCTGGGGACATTCAGTACTTC
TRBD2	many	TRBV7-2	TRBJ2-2	CASSLGLAPIGELFF	TGTGCCAGCAGCTTAGGACTAGCCCCGATCGGGGAGCTGTTTTTT
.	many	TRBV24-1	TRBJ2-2	CATSDTPGWGRGTGELFF	TGTGCCACCAGTGATACCCCGGGGTGGGGGCGCGGAACCGGGGAGCTGTTTTTT
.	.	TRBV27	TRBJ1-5	CASSRRGIQPQHF	TGTGCCAGCAGCCGGAGGGGAATTCAGCCCCAGCATTTT
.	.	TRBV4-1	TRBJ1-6	CASRRGSSPLHF	TGCGCCAGCCGCCGAGGGTCTTCACCCCTCCACTTT
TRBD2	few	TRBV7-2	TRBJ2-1	CASSLRTSADNEQFF	TGTGCCAGCAGCTTACGGACTAGCGCCGACAATGAGCAGTTCTTC
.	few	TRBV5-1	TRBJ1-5	CASSLDNFSNQPQHF	TGCGCCAGCAGCTTGGACAACTTCAGCAATCAGCCCCAGCATTTT
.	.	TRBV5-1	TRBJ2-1	CASVPGALIGEQFF	TGCGCCAGCGTCCCCGGGGCTTTGATTGGTGAGCAGTTCTTC
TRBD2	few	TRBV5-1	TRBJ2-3	CASSFGGPGLAGGPRTDTQYF	TGCGCCAGCAGCTTCGGAGGTCCGGGACTAGCGGGAGGGCCTAGAACAGATACGCAGTATTTT
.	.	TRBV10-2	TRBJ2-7	CASSESGGKGYEQYF	TGCGCCAGCAGTGAGTCCGGGGGTAAGGGCTACGAGCAGTACTTC
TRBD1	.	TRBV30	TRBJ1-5	CAWSTGGEDQPQHF	TGTGCCTGGAGTACAGGGGGTGAGGATCAGCCCCAGCATTTT
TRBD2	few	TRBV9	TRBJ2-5	CASSPASGFRETQYF	TGTGCCAGCAGCCCGGCTAGCGGCTTTAGGGAGACCCAGTACTTC
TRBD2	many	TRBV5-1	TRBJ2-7	CASSLDDPREAYEQYF	TGCGCCAGCAGCTTGGATGATCCGCGGGAGGCCTACGAGCAGTACTTC
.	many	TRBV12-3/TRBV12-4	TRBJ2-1	CASNFLSSYNEQFF	TGTGCCAGCAATTTTCTTAGTTCCTACAATGAGCAGTTCTTC
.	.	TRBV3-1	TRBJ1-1	CASSQGDSNTEAFF	TGTGCCAGCAGCCAAGGCGATTCGAACACTGAAGCTTTCTTT
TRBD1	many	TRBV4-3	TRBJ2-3	CASSQGLGQVTDTQYF	TGCGCCAGCAGCCAAGGATTAGGACAGGTGACAGATACGCAGTATTTT
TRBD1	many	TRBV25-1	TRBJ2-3	CASSSGGGGEDTQYF	TGTGCCAGCTCCTCAGGGGGCGGAGGAGAGGATACGCAGTATTTT
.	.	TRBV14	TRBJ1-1	CASSQDLGGLMNTEAFF	TGTGCCAGCAGCCAAGATCTGGGGGGACTTATGAACACTGAAGCTTTCTTT
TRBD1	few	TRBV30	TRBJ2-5	CAWSPNRGETQYF	TGTGCCTGGAGTCCAAACAGGGGTGAGACCCAGTACTTC
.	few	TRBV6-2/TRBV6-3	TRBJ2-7	CASSDGTKVYEQYF	TGTGCCAGCAGCGACGGGACCAAAGTCTACGAGCAGTACTTC
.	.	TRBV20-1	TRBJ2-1	CSATYDFGTLGQFF	TGCAGTGCTACTTACGATTTTGGGACCCTTGGGCAGTTCTTC
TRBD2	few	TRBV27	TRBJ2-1	CATNPSGRKNEQFF	TGTGCCACCAACCCTAGCGGGAGAAAAAATGAGCAGTTCTTC
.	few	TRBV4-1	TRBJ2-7	CASSQETDHPNLYEQYF	TGCGCCAGCAGCCAAGAAACGGACCACCCGAACCTCTACGAGCAGTACTTC
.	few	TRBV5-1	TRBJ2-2	CASSRGMNTGELFF	TGCGCCAGCAGTCGGGGGATGAACACCGGGGAGCTGTTTTTT
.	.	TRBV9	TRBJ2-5	CASSVVPGLGETQYF	TGTGCCAGCAGCGTAGTTCCGGGGCTCGGGGAGACCCAGTACTTC
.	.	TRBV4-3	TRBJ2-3	CASSQATGWSTDTQYF	TGCGCCAGCAGCCAGGCGACAGGATGGAGTACAGATACGCAGTATTTT
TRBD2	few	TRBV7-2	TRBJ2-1	CASSTLAGGYEQFF	TGTGCCAGCAGCACGTTAGCGGGGGGGTATGAGCAGTTCTTC
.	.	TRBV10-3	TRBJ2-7	CAISEGGTVYEQYF	TGTGCCATCAGTGAAGGGGGGACTGTCTACGAGCAGTACTTC
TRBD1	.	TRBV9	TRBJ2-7	CASSSTGTVDYEQYF	TGTGCCAGCAGCTCCACCGGGACAGTGGACTACGAGCAGTACTTC
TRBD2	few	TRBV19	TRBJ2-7	CASSVSGMSGEQYF	TGTGCCAGTAGTGTCAGCGGGATGTCGGGGGAGCAGTACTTC
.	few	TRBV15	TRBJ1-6	CATSRDIMGSNSPLHF	TGTGCCACCAGCAGAGATATTATGGGGAGCAATTCACCCCTCCACTTT